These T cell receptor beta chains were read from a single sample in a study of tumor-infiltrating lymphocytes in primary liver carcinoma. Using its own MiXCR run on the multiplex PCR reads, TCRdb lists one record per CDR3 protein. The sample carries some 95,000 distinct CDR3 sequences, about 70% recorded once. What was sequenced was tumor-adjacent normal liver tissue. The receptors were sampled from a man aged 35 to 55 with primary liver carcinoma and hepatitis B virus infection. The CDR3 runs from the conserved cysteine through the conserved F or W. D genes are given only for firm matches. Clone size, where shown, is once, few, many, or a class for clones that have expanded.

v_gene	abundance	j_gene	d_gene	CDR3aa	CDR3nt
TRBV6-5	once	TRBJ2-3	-	CASSHDGRTDTLYF	TGTGCCAGCAGTCACGACGGGAGGACAGATACGCTGTATTTT
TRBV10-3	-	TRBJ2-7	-	CATTPGDGETYEQYF	TGTGCCACCACCCCGGGGGACGGGGAAACCTACGAGCAGTACTTC
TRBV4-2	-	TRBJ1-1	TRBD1	CASTQETRQGVNTEAFF	TGTGCCAGCACCCAAGAAACCAGACAGGGGGTGAACACTGAGGCTTTCTTT
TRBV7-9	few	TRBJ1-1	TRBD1	CASSPTGLGMNTEAFF	TGTGCCAGCAGCCCGACAGGGCTTGGGATGAACACTGAAGCTTTCTTT
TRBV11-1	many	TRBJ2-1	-	CASSDPGTVNEQFF	TGTGCCAGCAGCGACCCCGGGACTGTCAATGAGCAGTTCTTC
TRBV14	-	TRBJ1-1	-	CASSQDLAGAFF	TGTGCAAGCAGCCAAGACCTGGCTGGAGCTTTCTTT
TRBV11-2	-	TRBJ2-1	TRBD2	CASSFQWVPGTSGSHEQFF	TGTGCCAGCAGCTTCCAATGGGTGCCTGGGACTAGCGGGAGTCATGAGCAGTTCTTC
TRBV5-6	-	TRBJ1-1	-	CASGSPGGNTEAFF	TGTGCCAGCGGTTCCCCCGGGGGCAACACTGAAGCTTTCTTT
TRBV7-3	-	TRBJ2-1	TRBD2	CASSPSGISYNEQFF	TGTGCCAGCAGTCCTAGCGGGATTTCCTACAATGAGCAGTTCTTC
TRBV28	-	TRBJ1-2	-	CASTLGESANYGYTF	TGTGCCAGCACCTTAGGGGAGTCGGCTAACTATGGCTACACCTTC
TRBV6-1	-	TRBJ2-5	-	CTSTSGHQETQYF	TGTACCAGCACGTCAGGGCATCAAGAGACCCAGTACTTC
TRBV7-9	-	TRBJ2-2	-	CASRQGGTGELLF	TGTGCCAGCAGACAAGGGGGGACCGGGGAGCTGCTTTTT
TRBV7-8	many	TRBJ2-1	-	CASSLTTLYNEQFF	TGTGCCAGCAGCTTAACCACACTCTACAATGAGCAGTTCTTC